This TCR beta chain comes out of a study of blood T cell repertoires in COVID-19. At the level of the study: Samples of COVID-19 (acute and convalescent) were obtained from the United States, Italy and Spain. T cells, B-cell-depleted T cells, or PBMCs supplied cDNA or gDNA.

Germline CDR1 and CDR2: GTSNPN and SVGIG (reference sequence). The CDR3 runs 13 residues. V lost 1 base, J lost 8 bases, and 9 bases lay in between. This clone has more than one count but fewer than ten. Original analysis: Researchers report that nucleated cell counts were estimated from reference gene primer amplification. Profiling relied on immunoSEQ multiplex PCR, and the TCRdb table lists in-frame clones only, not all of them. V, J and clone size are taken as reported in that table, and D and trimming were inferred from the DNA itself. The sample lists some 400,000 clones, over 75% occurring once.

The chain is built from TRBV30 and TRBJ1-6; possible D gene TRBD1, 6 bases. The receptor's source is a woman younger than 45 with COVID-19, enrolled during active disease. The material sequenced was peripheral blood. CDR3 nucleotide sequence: TGTGCCTGGAGTGCGTCAGGGGATTCACCCCTCCACTTT. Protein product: CAWSASGDSPLHF.